A single sample gave rise to the 29 T cell receptor beta chains below, sequenced in a study of shared clonotypes between healthy human individuals. Generated by immunoSEQ multiplex PCR, the TCRdb table keeps only in-frame clones and is missing some. The sample holds around 1.1 million clones, 75% to 85% seen once. Sequencing was carried out using memory CD4+ T cells from PBMCs. Subset indicated: CD45RA-negative fraction. These receptor sequences come from a young man in good health. Some clones in this sample may be carry-over from other donors' samples.

The chain employs TRBV30 and TRBJ2-1; D is unresolved. In germline, CDR1 is GTSNPN, CDR2 SVGIG (reference sequence). The CDR3 spans 16 residues. V was clipped by 0 bases and J by 9 bases, with 21 bases between them. The CDR3 DNA sequence: TGTGCCTGGAGTGTACGGAGAAAGCCTTCTCCCTTTGAGCAGTTCTTC. Its translation: CAWSVRRKPSPFEQFF.

The V gene is TRBV19, the J gene TRBJ2-2; no clear D. The CDR3 runs 11 residues. Germline loops: CDR1 LNHDA, CDR2 SQIVND (reference sequence). The V end was cut by 7 bases, the J end by 4 bases, with 4 bases between. This CDR3 is CASIATGELFF. The CDR3 bases are TGTGCCAGTATAGCCACCGGGGAGCTGTTTTTT.

The chain combines TRBV28 with TRBJ2-3; 12 positions agree with TRBD2. V lost 8 bases to trimming and J lost 8 bases; unmatched junction nucleotides: 8. Germline V gives CDR1 MDHEN, CDR2 SYDVKM. The CDR3 totals 14 residues. The CDR3 region has the DNA TGTGCCAGCGGATCTAGCGGGAGGGCCTCTACGCAGTATTTT. This translates into CASGSSGRASTQYF.

The rearrangement links TRBV9 to TRBJ2-3; D ambiguous. The CDR3 totals 14 residues. Germline V gives CDR1 SGDLS, CDR2 YYNGEE. V lost 3 bases and J 1 base, leaving 9 bases between the germline ends. DNA for the CDR3: TGTGCCAGCAGCGCTCTAACAGGCACAGATACGCAGTATTTT. Translated: CASSALTGTDTQYF.

The chain has TRBV18 and TRBJ1-2; 9 bases align to TRBD1. V gave up 4 bases and J gave up 9 bases; unmatched junction bases: 15. Germline CDR1 reads KGHSH; CDR2 reads LQKENI. CDR3 length equals 16 residues. The CDR3 region has the DNA TGTGCCAGCTCACTCGGGACAGGGACGTCACCTAGCAGCTACACCTTC. This translates into CASSLGTGTSPSSYTF.

This clone came up many times. The gene calls are TRBV30 and TRBJ1-2, with D unresolved. The CDR3 totals 12 residues. Germline V gene data show CDR1 as GTSNPN and CDR2 as SVGIG (reference sequence). V was cut by 2 bases and J by 2 bases, with 6 bases left in between. CDR3 in amino acids: CAWSMGNYGYTF. The CDR3 DNA sequence: TGTGCCTGGAGTATGGGGAACTATGGCTACACCTTC.

V is TRBV19 and J is TRBJ1-5; 8 positions agree with TRBD1. The CDR3 consists of 17 residues. Unmatched junction bases numbered 9, after V lost 1 base and J lost 4 bases. The germline V gene has CDR1 LNHDA and CDR2 SQIVND (reference sequence). This chain's CDR3 is CASSIAFGQGWNQPQHF. CDR3 nucleotides: TGTGCCAGTAGTATAGCCTTCGGACAGGGTTGGAATCAGCCCCAGCATTTT. The full variable domain, completed using reference TRBV19 and TRBJ1-5, is DGGITQSPKYLFRKEGQNVTLSCEQNLNHDAMYWYRQDPGQGLRLIYYSQIVNDFQKGDIAEGYSVSREKKESFPLTVTSAQKNPTAFYLCASSIAFGQGWNQPQHFGDGTRLSIL.

The chain joins TRBV7-9 to TRBJ2-1; either TRBD1 or TRBD2 may fit D (5 bases each). The germline V gene has CDR1 SEHNR and CDR2 FQNEAQ (reference sequence). With 1 base removed from V and 0 bases from J, the gap between germline ends came to 10 bases. The CDR3 length is 16 residues. Here the CDR3 DNA reads TGTGCCAGCAGCTTAGGTGGGACGAGCTCCTACAATGAGCAGTTCTTC. Amino acids: CASSLGGTSSYNEQFF.

The chain uses TRBV7-8 and TRBJ2-5; D is perhaps TRBD1 or TRBD2 (5 bases each). The CDR3 covers 15 residues. V was cut by 5 bases and J by 2 bases, with 15 bases left in between. The V gene's germline CDR1 is SGHVS and CDR2 FQNEAQ. The CDR3 sequence is CASSRGVWNQETQYF. The CDR3 bases are TGTGCCAGCAGCAGGGGAGTATGGAATCAAGAGACCCAGTACTTC. The whole variable domain, remainder taken from reference TRBV7-8 and TRBJ2-5, is GAGVSQSPRYKVAKRGQDVALRCDPISGHVSLFWYQQALGQGPEFLTYFQNEAQLDKSGLPSDRFFAERPEGSVSTLKIQRTQQEDSAVYLCASSRGVWNQETQYFGPGTRLLVL.

J is TRBJ2-3 and V is TRBV6-5, with 7 bases fitting TRBD1. CDR3 size: 14 residues. Trimming took 5 bases from V and 0 from J; bases not matched to a gene: 2. The V gene's germline CDR1 is MNHEY and CDR2 SVGAGI. The CDR3 region is CASSRDRSTDTQYF. The DNA of the CDR3 is TGTGCCAGCAGTAGGGACAGAAGCACAGATACGCAGTATTTT.

V usage is TRBV2 and J usage is TRBJ2-3; 7 nucleotides match TRBD2. The germline CDR1 and CDR2 sequences are SNHLY and FYNNEI. The CDR3 spans 16 residues. Trimming took 4 bases from V and 5 from J; bases not matched to a gene: 12. The CDR3 reads CASSVYASGNIDTQYF. As DNA, the CDR3 is TGTGCCAGCAGTGTTTATGCTAGCGGAAATATAGATACGCAGTATTTT.

The rearrangement links TRBV30 to TRBJ2-1, with D possibly being TRBD2 (6 bases). Deletions cut 0 bases from V and 5 bases from J, with 17 bases between. Germline V gene data show CDR1 as GTSNPN and CDR2 as SVGIG (reference sequence). The CDR3 contains 16 residues. CDR3 amino acids: CAWSVFGTHPNNEQFF. CDR3 DNA: TGTGCCTGGAGTGTATTTGGGACTCACCCTAACAATGAGCAGTTCTTC.

The gene calls are TRBV7-2 and TRBJ1-1; TRBD1 matches 8 bases. The CDR3 sequence is 14 residues long. The germline CDR1 and CDR2 sequences are SGHTA and FQGNSA. Unmatched junction bases numbered 4, after V lost 6 bases and J lost 1 base. This CDR3 reads CASSRQGTNTEAFF. The CDR3 nucleotides are TGTGCCAGCAGTAGACAGGGGACGAACACTGAAGCTTTCTTT.

This clone appeared once. This rearrangement joins TRBV18 to TRBJ2-6; D is uncertain. This CDR3 contains 16 residues. Germline assignment: CDR1 KGHSH and CDR2 LQKENI. Deletions cut 3 bases from V and 0 bases from J, with 9 bases between. CDR3 bases: TGTGCCAGCTCACCGTTCCTTCCCTCTGGGGCCAACGTCCTGACTTTC. Translation: CASSPFLPSGANVLTF.

The genes are TRBV5-1 and TRBJ2-6; 7 positions match TRBD1. Germline loops: CDR1 SGHRS, CDR2 YFSETQ. The CDR3 runs to 16 residues. With 3 bases clipped from V and 0 bases from J, the junction kept 3 bases outside the gene matches. DNA of the CDR3: TGCGCCAGCAGCTGGGGACAGAACTCTGGGGCCAACGTCCTGACTTTC. Protein: CASSWGQNSGANVLTF.

V is TRBV6-1 and J is TRBJ1-3; D not certain. V lost 4 bases to trimming and J lost 1 base, with 5 bases between them. Per the germline V gene, CDR1 is MNHNS and CDR2 is SASEGT. This CDR3 comprises 13 residues. CDR3 loop: CASSVQSGNTIYF. The CDR3 coding sequence is TGTGCCAGCAGTGTGCAGTCTGGAAACACCATATATTTT.

This chain links TRBV10-3 with TRBJ2-2; 14 nucleotides line up with TRBD2. V dropped 8 bases and J dropped 6; count of bases not matched to a gene: 5. Looked up from germline, CDR1 is ENHRY and CDR2 is SYGVKD. This CDR3 region has 15 residues. CDR3 sequence reads: CAIGGLAGVAGELFF. In nucleotides, the CDR3 is TGTGCCATCGGGGGACTAGCGGGAGTTGCCGGGGAGCTGTTTTTT.

The chain recombines TRBV5-1 with TRBJ2-5; weak D call: TRBD1 (5 bases). Germline CDR1 is SGHRS and CDR2 is YFSETQ. The length of the CDR3 is 14 residues. Deletions cut 5 bases from V and 5 bases from J, with 16 bases between. The CDR3 region is CASSDPQGAETQYF. The CDR3 DNA is TGCGCCAGCAGTGATCCGCAGGGTGCGGAGACCCAGTACTTC.

This chain connects TRBV6-5 to TRBJ2-5; D assignment may be TRBD1 or TRBD2 (6 bases each). CDR1 and CDR2 from the germline V gene are MNHEY and SVGAGI. Trimming cost V 7 bases and J 5 bases, with 14 bases left between them. CDR3 length: 13 residues. CDR3 in amino acids: CASKEQGGETQYF. CDR3 bases: TGTGCCAGCAAAGAACAGGGAGGTGAGACCCAGTACTTC.

The chain carries TRBV9 and TRBJ2-7, with D uncertain. Germline loops: CDR1 SGDLS, CDR2 YYNGEE. The V end lost 0 bases, the J end lost 5 bases, and 15 bases lay between the germline ends. CDR3 length: 15 amino acids. CDR3 sequence reads: CASSVDSGQFHEQYF. CDR3 DNA: TGTGCCAGCAGCGTAGACTCAGGCCAATTCCACGAGCAGTACTTC.

This chain connects TRBV5-4 to TRBJ2-1, with TRBD2 matching over 7 bases. Germline CDR1 and CDR2: SGHNT and YYREEE (reference sequence). The CDR3 totals 15 residues. V shed 4 bases, J shed 7 bases, and the junction held 11 bases outside the gene matches. CDR3 bases: TGTGCCAGCAGCCCACCCCAGGGAGGGAAGAATGAGCAGTTCTTC. Amino acid sequence: CASSPPQGGKNEQFF.

The V gene is TRBV2, the J gene TRBJ1-3, with TRBD1 matching over 10 bases. Germline V gene lookup returns CDR1 SNHLY and CDR2 FYNNEI. The CDR3 consists of 15 residues. Trimming cost V 6 bases and J 3 bases; bases outside gene matches: 5. CDR3 residues: CASSPRTGGGNTIYF. The CDR3 nucleotides read TGTGCCAGCAGCCCCAGGACAGGGGGTGGAAACACCATATATTTT.

This chain links TRBV2 with TRBJ2-1; 14 bases are shared with TRBD2. The CDR3 is 18 amino acids. J lost 4 bases, V lost 8 bases, and 13 bases had no gene match. From germline, CDR1 is SNHLY and CDR2 FYNNEI. CDR3 protein: CASETSGREFRGYNEQFF. DNA of the CDR3: TGTGCCAGCGAGACTAGCGGGAGGGAGTTTCGAGGGTACAATGAGCAGTTCTTC.

The chain uses TRBV9 and TRBJ1-2, with TRBD1 matching 9 bases. V lost 4 bases, J lost 2 bases, and 6 bases stayed unmatched. The CDR3 contains 15 residues. Germline CDR1 SGDLS, CDR2 YYNGEE. CDR3 protein: CASSTRDRANYGYTF. The CDR3 DNA sequence: TGTGCCAGCAGCACCCGGGACAGGGCCAACTATGGCTACACCTTC. Full variable domain (missing parts from reference TRBV9 and TRBJ1-2): DSGVTQTPKHLITATGQRVTLRCSPRSGDLSVYWYQQSLDQGLQFLIQYYNGEERAKGNILERFSAQQFPDLHSELNLSSLELGDSALYFCASSTRDRANYGYTFGSGTRLTVV.

J is TRBJ1-1 and V is TRBV10-2; a weak D match, TRBD1 (6 bases). V was trimmed by 6 bases and J by 4 bases, leaving 12 bases between them. Germline assignment: CDR1 WSHSY and CDR2 SAAADI. This CDR3 comprises 13 residues. CDR3 in DNA: TGCGCCAGCAGCCTTACAGGGCTCACTGAAGCTTTCTTT. It is translated as CASSLTGLTEAFF.

This clone was observed a few times. J is TRBJ1-5 and V is TRBV7-9; 7 bases line up with TRBD1. The CDR3 sequence is 15 residues long. Trimming at V came to 5 bases and at J to 9 bases, leaving 13 bases not matched to a gene. Germline V gene data show CDR1 as SEHNR and CDR2 as FQNEAQ (reference sequence). CDR3 coding DNA: TGTGCCAGCAGCCCGGGAGGGGGCTCAGGGACGCCCCAGCATTTT. Its translation: CASSPGGGSGTPQHF. Filled out from reference TRBV7-9 and TRBJ1-5, the complete variable domain reads DTGVSQNPRHKITKRGQNVTFRCDPISEHNRLYWYRQTLGQGPEFLTYFQNEAQLEKSRLLSDRFSAERPKGSFSTLEIQRTEQGDSAMYLCASSPGGGSGTPQHFGDGTRLSIL.

The rearrangement uses TRBV7-8 and TRBJ1-2; 10 bases map to TRBD1. V dropped 0 bases and J dropped 1; count of bases not matched to a gene: 2. This CDR3 region has 16 residues. CDR1 and CDR2 (germline): SGHVS, FQNEAQ. This CDR3 reads CASSLAGQGINYGYTF. DNA for the CDR3: TGTGCCAGCAGCTTAGCGGGACAGGGGATTAACTATGGCTACACCTTC.

The J gene is TRBJ1-5, the V gene TRBV19, with D unclear. V lost 4 bases and J lost 1, with 14 bases in between. The CDR3 is 16 residues long. Germline assignment: CDR1 LNHDA and CDR2 SQIVND (reference sequence). The chain's CDR3 is CASSNRGLISNQPQHF. The CDR3 nucleotides read TGTGCCAGTAGTAACCGAGGTTTGATAAGCAATCAGCCCCAGCATTTT.

This rearrangement joins TRBV5-4 to TRBJ2-5; 7 bases agree with TRBD2. The DNA end is more similar to TRBJ2-7, so the J call may be wrong. The CDR3 totals 15 residues. In germline, CDR1 is SGHNT, CDR2 YYREEE (reference sequence). CDR3 sequence (DNA): TGTGCCAGCAGCTTGGCCCGCGGGAGCATCCGCGAGCAGTACTTC. This encodes CASSLARGSIREQYF.